A single sample is the source of the 18 T cell receptor beta chains below, sequenced in a study of tumor-infiltrating lymphocytes in glioblastoma multiforme (TCRdb year 2017). Sequencing used an Illumina HiSeq 2500. Using a modified ARM-PCR protocol with multiple V-beta primers and a C-beta primer, the team built TCRB libraries from RNA through three nested multiplex PCR rounds. TCRdb took the public reads, trimmed them with fastp at Q25, ran MiXCR for clone calling and kept in-frame beta chains. All rows with the same CDR3 protein become a single entry with the most common DNA and genes. For this sample the table gives about 9,000 distinct CDR3 sequences, of which roughly 69% were detected only once. The top ten clones comprise 75% to 80% of the sample. The sequenced sample consisted of brain tumor tissue. The origin of the receptors is a male donor with glioblastoma.

The chain employs TRBV5-1 and TRBJ2-3, with a weak D call TRBD1 (6 bases). V was pared by 0 bases and J by 6 bases, with 14 bases between. Germline-derived CDR1 and CDR2 are SGHRS and YFSETQ. This CDR3 comprises 15 residues. The CDR3 nucleotides read TGCGCCAGCAGCTTGGGGGCAGGGGACGTGGATACGCAGTATTTT. Amino acid sequence: CASSLGAGDVDTQYF.

This clonotype was seen a single time. One junction end does not reproduce the germline sequence, and a read error may be involved. The chain employs TRBV11-2 and TRBJ1-2; 8 bases map to TRBD1. Germline CDR1 is SGHAT and CDR2 is FQNNGV. This CDR3 comprises 13 residues. The CDR3 is CASSSGQGYGNTF. The CDR3 DNA reads as TGTGCCAGCAGCTCCGGACAGGGCTATGGCAACACCTTC.

In this sample, this clonotype turned up many times. One end of the junction does not line up with germline, which may come from a read error. The chain combines TRBV24-1 with TRBJ2-2; D remains unclear. This CDR3 region has 16 residues. Germline CDR1 and CDR2: KGHDR and SFDVKD. DNA for the CDR3: TGTGCCACCAGTGAGGTTTGGCCTACGAACGCCGGGGAGCTGTTTTTT. Translation gives CATSEVWPTNAGELFF.

The rearrangement uses TRBV12-3 or TRBV12-4 and TRBJ2-1, with D perhaps assigned TRBD1 or TRBD2 (5 bases each). The V gene lost 9 bases and the J gene lost 7 bases, with 10 bases spanning the gap. This CDR3 spans 11 amino acids. As DNA, the CDR3 is TGTGCCAGTTCCGAGGGGAATGAGCAGTTCTTC. It specifies CASSEGNEQFF.

This clonotype was detected ten times or more. V usage is TRBV11-1 and J usage is TRBJ1-2, with D maybe TRBD1 (5 bases). The CDR3 consists of 13 residues. Germline CDR1 reads SGHAT; CDR2 reads FQDESV (reference sequence). V lost 4 bases to trimming and J lost 6 bases, with 12 bases between them. The CDR3 sequence is CASSWGGTDGYTF. The CDR3 DNA reads as TGTGCCAGCAGCTGGGGCGGGACGGATGGCTACACCTTC.

This sequence joins TRBV6-5 and TRBJ1-5, with D uncertain. This CDR3 is built from 13 residues. Germline V gene data show CDR1 as MNHEY and CDR2 as SVGAGI. Trimming shortened V by 2 bases and J by 2 bases, and 4 bases separated the two germline ends. The CDR3 sequence: CASSYRGNQPQHF. CDR3 sequence (DNA): TGTGCCAGCAGTTACAGGGGCAATCAGCCCCAGCATTTT.

This sequence joins TRBV11-3 and TRBJ1-2; no clear D gene. Germline values: CDR1 SGHNT, CDR2 YENEEA. The CDR3 covers 15 residues. V shed 1 base and J shed 0 bases, with 9 bases lying between them. In DNA form, the CDR3 reads TGTGCCAGCAGCTTAGGACGTAGTGCTAACTATGGCTACACCTTC. Translating it yields CASSLGRSANYGYTF.

This clonotype has at least ten counts. V is TRBV12-3 or TRBV12-4 and J is TRBJ1-6; maybe TRBD1 (6 bases). V dropped 4 bases and J dropped 6 bases, with 13 bases sitting between them. The CDR3 spans 15 residues. The CDR3 DNA reads TGTGCCAGCAGTTCTAGGACAGATTTTAATTCACCCCTCCACTTT. Translated, it gives CASSSRTDFNSPLHF.

In the case of this clonotype: One end of the junction is discordant with germline, which a read error may explain. This chain connects TRBV11-2 to TRBJ2-1; possibly TRBD1 for D (6 bases). Looked up from germline, CDR1 is SGHAT and CDR2 is FQNNGV. The CDR3 totals 13 residues. The CDR3: CASSSGRGNEHFF. Here the CDR3 DNA reads TGTGCCAGCAGCTCAGGTAGGGGGAATGAGCATTTTTTC.

The chain is built from TRBV28 and TRBJ2-1, with 9 bases matching TRBD2. The CDR3 length is 14 residues. Looked up from germline, CDR1 is MDHEN and CDR2 is SYDVKM. The trim removed 3 bases at V and 5 bases at J, leaving 2 bases unmatched. The CDR3 sequence is CASSLSSGNNEQFF. The DNA for the CDR3 is TGTGCCAGCAGTTTGTCTAGCGGGAACAATGAGCAGTTCTTC. The whole variable domain, remainder taken from reference TRBV28 and TRBJ2-1, is DVKVTQSSRYLVKRTGEKVFLECVQDMDHENMFWYRQDPGLGLRLIYFSYDVKMKEKGDIPEGYSVSREKKERFSLILESASTNQTSMYLCASSLSSGNNEQFFGPGTRLTVL.

The V gene is TRBV11-2, the J gene TRBJ2-1; 10 bases fit TRBD1. Germline CDR1 reads SGHAT; CDR2 reads FQNNGV. The CDR3 totals 12 residues. After removal of 5 bases from V and 8 bases from J, the junction contained 0 bases not matched to a gene. CDR3: CASSGTGDEQFF. DNA for the CDR3: TGTGCCAGCAGCGGGACAGGGGATGAGCAGTTCTTC.

As to this clonotype: A much larger clone lies a single base off, so this may be a read error. This chain uses TRBV7-4 with TRBJ1-1, with D perhaps matching TRBD1 (6 bases). CDR3 length: 18 residues. Germline CDR1 is SGHVT and CDR2 is SQSDAQ. With 5 bases removed from V and 4 bases from J, the gap between germline ends came to 26 bases. The CDR3 coding sequence is TGTGCCAGCAGCCAAGGAGCCATCAGGGGCCCGGGTGGCACTGAAGCTTTCTTT. Amino acids: CASSQGAIRGPGGTEAFF.

The V call is TRBV5-1, the J call TRBJ2-7; 7 bases match TRBD2. This CDR3 has 16 amino acids. Germline values: CDR1 SGHRS, CDR2 YFSETQ. Unmatched junction bases numbered 12, after V lost 0 bases and J lost 6 bases. CDR3 in amino acids: CASSLAGGSVPFEQYF. In DNA, the CDR3 is TGCGCCAGCAGCTTGGCCGGGGGGAGCGTCCCATTCGAGCAGTACTTC.

This clonotype is termed hyperexpanded. The chain links TRBV11-2 to TRBJ2-2; 7 nucleotides line up with TRBD2. The CDR3 has 20 residues. Unmatched junction bases numbered 22, after V lost 7 bases and J lost 2 bases. The germline V gene has CDR1 SGHAT and CDR2 FQNNGV. CDR3 protein: CASTPSFGQGLAVNTGELFF. The CDR3 DNA is TGTGCCAGCACCCCCTCATTCGGCCAAGGGCTAGCGGTAAACACCGGGGAGCTGTTTTTT.

The genes are TRBV4-2 and TRBJ2-5, with unresolved D. V dropped 0 bases and J dropped 1 base, with 18 bases sitting between them. This CDR3 is 18 amino acids long. The V gene's germline CDR1 is LGHNA and CDR2 YNFKEQ. The CDR3 loop is CASSQDLTGWVAQETQYF. CDR3 sequence (DNA): TGTGCCAGCAGCCAAGATCTAACCGGTTGGGTGGCCCAAGAGACCCAGTACTTC.

V is TRBV5-5 and J is TRBJ2-2; D remains unclear. This CDR3 has 14 residues. Trimming pared 4 bases from V and 5 bases from J, leaving 12 bases between. In germline, CDR1 is SGHKS, CDR2 YYEKEE (reference sequence). The CDR3 reads CASSPSEVTGELFF. The CDR3 bases are TGTGCCAGCAGCCCCAGTGAAGTGACCGGGGAGCTGTTTTTT.

This clonotype showed up many times. J is TRBJ2-7 and V is TRBV11-1; 7 nucleotides align to TRBD2. Germline CDR1 is SGHAT and CDR2 is FQDESV (reference sequence). This CDR3 has 15 amino acids. J lost 0 bases, V lost 5 bases, and 7 bases had no gene match. CDR3 coding DNA: TGTGCCAGCAGCCCCGGGAGGTTTAACTCCTACGAGCAGTACTTC. Translation: CASSPGRFNSYEQYF. Variable domain in full (rest from reference TRBV11-1 and TRBJ2-7): EAEVAQSPRYKITEKSQAVAFWCDPISGHATLYWYRQILGQGPELLVQFQDESVVDDSQLPKDRFSAERLKGVDSTLKIQPAELGDSAMYLCASSPGRFNSYEQYFGPGTRLTVT.

This clonotype was observed at least ten times. The chain couples TRBV11-2 to TRBJ1-6; D is unresolved. Germline V gene lookup returns CDR1 SGHAT and CDR2 FQNNGV. Trimming left V 3 bases short and J 8 bases short, with 14 bases between. The CDR3 is 15 residues long. CDR3 DNA sequence: TGTGCCAGCAGCTTCGCAGGCGCTCCGGATTCACCCCTCCACTTT. Translated: CASSFAGAPDSPLHF.